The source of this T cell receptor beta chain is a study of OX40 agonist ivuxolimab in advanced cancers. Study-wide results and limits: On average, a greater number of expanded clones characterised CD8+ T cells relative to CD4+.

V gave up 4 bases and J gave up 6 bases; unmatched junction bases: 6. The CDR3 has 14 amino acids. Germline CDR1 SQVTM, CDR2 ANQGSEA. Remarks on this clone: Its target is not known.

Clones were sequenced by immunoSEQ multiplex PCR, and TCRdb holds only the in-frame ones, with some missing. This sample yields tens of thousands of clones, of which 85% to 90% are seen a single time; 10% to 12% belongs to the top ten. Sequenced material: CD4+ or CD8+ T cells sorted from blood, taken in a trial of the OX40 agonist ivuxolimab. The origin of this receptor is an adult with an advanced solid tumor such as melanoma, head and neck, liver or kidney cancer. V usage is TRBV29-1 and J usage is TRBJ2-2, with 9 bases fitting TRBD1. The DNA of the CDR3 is TGCAGCGTTGCTGGGACAGGGTTGGCCGGGGAGCTGTTTTTT. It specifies CSVAGTGLAGELFF.